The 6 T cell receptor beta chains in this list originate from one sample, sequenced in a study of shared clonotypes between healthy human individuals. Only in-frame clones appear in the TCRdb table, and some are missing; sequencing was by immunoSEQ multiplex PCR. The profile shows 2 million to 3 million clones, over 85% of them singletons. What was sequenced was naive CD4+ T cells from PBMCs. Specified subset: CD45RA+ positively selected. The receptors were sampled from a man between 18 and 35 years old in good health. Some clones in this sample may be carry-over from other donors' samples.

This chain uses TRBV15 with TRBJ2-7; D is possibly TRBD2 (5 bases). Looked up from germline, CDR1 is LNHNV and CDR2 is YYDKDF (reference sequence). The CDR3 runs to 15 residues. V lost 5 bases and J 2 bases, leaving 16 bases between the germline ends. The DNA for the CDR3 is TGTGCCACCAGCTCGGTACAACGGGGTCCCTACGAGCAGTACTTC. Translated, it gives CATSSVQRGPYEQYF. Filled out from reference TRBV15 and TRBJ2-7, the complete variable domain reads DAMVIQNPRYQVTQFGKPVTLSCSQTLNHNVMYWYQQKSSQAPKLLFHYYDKDFNNEADTPDNFQSRRPNTSFCFLDIRSPGLGDTAMYLCATSSVQRGPYEQYFGPGTRLTVT.

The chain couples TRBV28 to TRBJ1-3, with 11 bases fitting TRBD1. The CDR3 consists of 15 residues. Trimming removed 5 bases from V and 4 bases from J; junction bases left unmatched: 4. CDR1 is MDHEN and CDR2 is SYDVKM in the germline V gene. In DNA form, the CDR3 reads TGTGCCAGCAGTGGGACAGGGGGAGGAGGAAACACCATATATTTT. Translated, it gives CASSGTGGGGNTIYF.

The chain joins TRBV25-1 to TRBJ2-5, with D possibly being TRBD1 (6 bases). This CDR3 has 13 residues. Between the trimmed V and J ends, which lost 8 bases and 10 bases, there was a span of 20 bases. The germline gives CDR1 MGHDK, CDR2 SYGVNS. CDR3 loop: CASGKQGLGGQYF. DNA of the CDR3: TGTGCCAGCGGAAAGCAGGGGTTGGGTGGCCAGTACTTC.

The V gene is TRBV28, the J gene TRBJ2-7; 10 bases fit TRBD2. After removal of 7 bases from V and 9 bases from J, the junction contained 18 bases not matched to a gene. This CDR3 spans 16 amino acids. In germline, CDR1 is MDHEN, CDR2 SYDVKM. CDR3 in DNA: TGTGCCAGCACCCCCCCCGGGACTAGCGTGAAACCCCGGCAGTACTTC. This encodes CASTPPGTSVKPRQYF.

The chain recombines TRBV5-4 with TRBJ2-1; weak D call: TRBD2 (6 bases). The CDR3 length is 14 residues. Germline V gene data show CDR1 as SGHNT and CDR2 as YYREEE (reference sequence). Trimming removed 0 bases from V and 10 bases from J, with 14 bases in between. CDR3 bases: TGTGCCAGCAGCTTGGGACTAGAATGGTGGGAGCAGTTCTTC. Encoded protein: CASSLGLEWWEQFF.

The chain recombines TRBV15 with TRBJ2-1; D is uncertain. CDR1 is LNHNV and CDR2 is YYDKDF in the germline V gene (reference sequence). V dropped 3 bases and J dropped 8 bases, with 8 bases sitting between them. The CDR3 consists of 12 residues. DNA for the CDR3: TGTGCCACCAGCAGTTTAGCACATGAGCAGTTCTTC. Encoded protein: CATSSLAHEQFF.